These 18 T cell receptor beta chains originate from one sample sequenced in a study of shared T cell receptors in the human thymus. Libraries were prepared by immunoSEQ multiplex PCR; TCRdb keeps only in-frame clonotypes and omits some of them. Of hundreds of thousands of clones in the sample, 88% were seen once. The sample was also linked to a second study, of human thymus T cells.

Material: thymocytes. These receptors all come from a boy under two years old with a congenital heart defect.

V and J are TRBV5-4 and TRBJ2-7, with D tentatively TRBD2 (6 bases). CDR1 and CDR2 (germline): SGHNT, YYREEE (reference sequence). The CDR3 is made up of 16 amino acids. V was clipped by 7 bases and J by 0 bases, with 20 bases between them. Here the CDR3 DNA reads TGTGCCAGCCCCCCGGAGGGACCTCTAAGCTCCTACGAGCAGTACTTC. The encoded protein is CASPPEGPLSSYEQYF.

The CDR3 region has the DNA TGTGCCAGCAGCCCAGGATCACAACATGAAAAACTGTTTTTT. Translation: CASSPGSQHEKLFF. This sequence joins TRBV6-1 and TRBJ1-4; no firm D call. Trimming cost V 6 bases and J 6 bases, with 14 bases left between them. Germline V lookup: CDR1 MNHNS, CDR2 SASEGT. The CDR3 runs 14 residues.

This clone was found once. The V call is TRBV28, the J call TRBJ1-1, with D perhaps matching TRBD1 (6 bases). The CDR3 length is 12 residues. Between the trimmed V and J ends, which lost 6 bases and 10 bases, there was a span of 15 bases. Germline CDR1 reads MDHEN; CDR2 reads SYDVKM. Here the CDR3 reads CASSAWGRVAFF. CDR3 DNA sequence: TGTGCCAGCAGCGCCTGGGGGCGGGTAGCTTTCTTT.

CDR3 loop: CAILSGLAGEQFF. The CDR3 nucleotides read TGTGCCATACTTTCGGGACTAGCGGGGGAGCAGTTCTTC. J is TRBJ2-1 and V is TRBV10-3, with 13 bases aligning to TRBD2. From germline, CDR1 is ENHRY and CDR2 SYGVKD. CDR3 size: 13 residues. Trimming at V came to 9 bases and at J to 10 bases, leaving 6 bases not matched to a gene.

The chain has TRBV6-4 and TRBJ2-7, with unresolved D. Looked up from germline, CDR1 is MRHNA and CDR2 is SNTAGT. This CDR3 contains 14 residues. V was shortened by 1 base and J by 2 bases, with 9 bases between the two germline ends. Here the CDR3 DNA reads TGTGCCAGCAGTGACTTGGGCAGAACCTACGAGCAGTACTTC. Translating it yields CASSDLGRTYEQYF.

This chain uses TRBV4-3 with TRBJ1-2; D may be TRBD1 (6 bases). The germline V and J ends were trimmed by 0 bases and 6 bases, with 14 bases remaining between them. There are 15 residues in the CDR3. CDR1 and CDR2 from the germline V gene are LGHNA and YSLEER. The CDR3 bases are TGCGCCAGCAGCCAAGATGACGGGACAAGGGATGGCTACACCTTC. Encoded protein: CASSQDDGTRDGYTF.

The chain employs TRBV29-1 and TRBJ1-3; 7 nucleotides agree with TRBD1. The V and J ends lost 0 bases and 0 bases, in that order; junction bases with no gene match: 8. CDR1 is SQVTM, CDR2 ANQGSEA, per germline. The CDR3 has 17 residues. CDR3 DNA sequence: TGCAGCGTTGAAGATAAGGGGGCAAATTGCTCTGGAAACACCATATATTTT. It encodes CSVEDKGANCSGNTIYF.

This clone was seen only a few times. The chain couples TRBV28 to TRBJ2-2; 8 bases align to TRBD2. Losses at the gene ends were 5 bases for V and 5 bases for J; bases not matched to a gene: 13. Germline values: CDR1 MDHEN, CDR2 SYDVKM. This CDR3 has 17 amino acids. CDR3 residues: CASSPPGLGRGTGELFF. The CDR3 DNA reads TGTGCCAGCAGTCCCCCGGGACTAGGTCGAGGGACCGGGGAGCTGTTTTTT. Supplemented by reference TRBV28 and TRBJ2-2, the full variable domain reads DVKVTQSSRYLVKRTGEKVFLECVQDMDHENMFWYRQDPGLGLRLIYFSYDVKMKEKGDIPEGYSVSREKKERFSLILESASTNQTSMYLCASSPPGLGRGTGELFFGEGSRLTVL.

The chain carries TRBV6-6 and TRBJ2-7; no definite D call. There are 16 residues in the CDR3. In germline, CDR1 is MNHNY, CDR2 SVGAGI (reference sequence). Trimming shortened V by 1 base and J by 0 bases, and 13 bases separated the two germline ends. DNA for the CDR3: TGTGCCAGCAGTTACTACGCCGGAGTAGGCTCCTACGAGCAGTACTTC. This translates into CASSYYAGVGSYEQYF.

V gene TRBV27 combines with J gene TRBJ2-1; tentatively, D is TRBD2 (6 bases). The V gene lost 4 bases and the J gene lost 4 bases, with 11 bases spanning the gap. Germline assignment: CDR1 MNHEY and CDR2 SMNVEV (reference sequence). The length of the CDR3 is 14 residues. CDR3 DNA sequence: TGTGCCAGCAGTTCGGGACTCCAATACAATGAGCAGTTCTTC. This translates into CASSSGLQYNEQFF.

V is TRBV29-1 and J is TRBJ2-3; 14 bases match TRBD2. Trimming at V came to 2 bases and at J to 5 bases, leaving 9 bases not matched to a gene. In germline, CDR1 is SQVTM, CDR2 ANQGSEA. This CDR3 has 17 residues. This CDR3 reads CSVERRGLAGEGDTQYF. The CDR3, as DNA: TGCAGCGTTGAAAGGAGGGGACTAGCGGGAGAGGGAGATACGCAGTATTTT.

The V gene is TRBV28, the J gene TRBJ2-3; the D gene is possibly TRBD2 (6 bases). This CDR3 spans 15 amino acids. Trimming pared 5 bases from V and 3 bases from J, leaving 15 bases between. Germline V gene lookup returns CDR1 MDHEN and CDR2 SYDVKM. The CDR3 DNA reads as TGTGCCAGCAGTCCAGGGACTGCTAGGACAGATACGCAGTATTTT. This codes for CASSPGTARTDTQYF.

V usage is TRBV7-9 and J usage is TRBJ2-3; 9 bases match TRBD1. Germline V gives CDR1 SEHNR, CDR2 FQNEAQ (reference sequence). The CDR3 contains 15 residues. J gave up 6 bases and V 5 bases, and 9 bases lay outside the gene matches. This CDR3 is CASSDRDREVDTQYF. The CDR3 DNA sequence: TGTGCCAGCAGCGACCGGGACAGGGAAGTTGATACGCAGTATTTT.

The J gene is TRBJ2-1, the V gene TRBV14; TRBD2 agrees at 12 bases. The CDR3 covers 20 residues. The germline V gene encodes CDR1 SGHDN and CDR2 FVKESK. Unmatched junction bases numbered 15, after V lost 1 base and J lost 5 bases. In DNA, the CDR3 is TGTGCCAGCAGCCAAGTTGAAGAGGGGGTGCGACTAGCGGGAGACAATGAGCAGTTCTTC. Amino acid sequence: CASSQVEEGVRLAGDNEQFF.

This clone was detected only once. This chain links TRBV7-7 with TRBJ2-5; the match to TRBD1 covers 12 bases. Germline V gene sequence: CDR1 SSHAT, CDR2 FNYEAQ (reference sequence). This CDR3 spans 15 amino acids. In DNA, the CDR3 is TGTGCTAGCCGCGAGGGACAGGGGGCTGTAGAGACCCAGTACTTC. Its protein is CASREGQGAVETQYF.

The genes are TRBV4-3 and TRBJ1-2, with D possibly being TRBD1 (5 bases). Germline V gene lookup returns CDR1 LGHNA and CDR2 YSLEER. The CDR3 runs 14 residues. V lost 0 bases and J lost 7, with 12 bases in between. CDR3 sequence: CASSQEPGLSGYTF. The CDR3 DNA reads as TGCGCCAGCAGCCAAGAGCCAGGGTTAAGTGGCTACACCTTC.

V usage is TRBV30 and J usage is TRBJ1-2, with TRBD1 matching 7 bases. Germline V gene data show CDR1 as GTSNPN and CDR2 as SVGIG (reference sequence). The CDR3 totals 12 residues. Trimming at V came to 2 bases and at J to 6 bases, leaving 3 bases not matched to a gene. The CDR3 loop reads CAWSSTGDGYTF. The CDR3 DNA reads as TGTGCCTGGAGTTCCACAGGGGATGGCTACACCTTC.

This chain uses TRBV6-1 with TRBJ2-7; 9 bases are a match to TRBD1. V was pared by 11 bases and J by 4 bases, with 6 bases of the junction left unmatched. This CDR3 comprises 12 residues. Germline CDR1 and CDR2: MNHNS and SASEGT. CDR3 DNA sequence: TGTGCCGGGGGACAGGGACGGTACGAGCAGTACTTC. Translation: CAGGQGRYEQYF.